A single sample is the source of the 30 T cell receptor beta chains below, sequenced in a study of blood T cells in healthy people across ages. Together with a sample-barcoded 5' primer, a J-beta primer mix was included in a second PCR lasting roughly 6 to 12 cycles. TCRdb itself ran the 5' RACE reads through MiXCR, one entry per CDR3 protein. This table has roughly 1.7 million distinct CDR3 sequences, roughly 32% appearing once. The sample was blood. The receptor source for this set is a woman in her twenties or thirties in good health.

This chain uses TRBV2 with TRBJ1-5; no clear D gene. V was shortened by 5 bases and J by 3 bases, with 8 bases between the two germline ends. Germline values: CDR1 SNHLY, CDR2 FYNNEI. The CDR3 is 13 residues long. CDR3 protein: CASSWENNQPQHF. In nucleotides, the CDR3 is TGTGCCAGCAGTTGGGAGAACAATCAGCCCCAGCATTTT.

The rearrangement uses TRBV11-2 and TRBJ1-4; D is undetermined. This CDR3 is built from 14 residues. Trimming left V 4 bases short and J 6 bases short, with 12 bases between. The germline CDR1 and CDR2 sequences are SGHAT and FQNNGV. The CDR3 here is CASSSDLSYEKLFF. CDR3 bases: TGTGCCAGCAGCTCGGACCTTTCCTATGAAAAACTGTTTTTT.

This rearrangement joins TRBV28 to TRBJ2-7, with 12 bases that match TRBD2. The CDR3 loop spans 18 amino acids. Unmatched junction bases numbered 8, after V lost 1 base and J lost 1 base. CDR1 is MDHEN and CDR2 is SYDVKM in the germline V gene. Here the CDR3 reads CASSLSSGRAGKSYEQYF. The CDR3 DNA sequence: TGTGCCAGCAGTTTATCTAGCGGGAGGGCCGGAAAGTCCTACGAGCAGTACTTC.

This chain links TRBV6-4 with TRBJ2-1, with 11 bases matching TRBD2. CDR3 length equals 16 residues. With 2 bases clipped from V and 3 bases from J, the junction kept 3 bases outside the gene matches. Germline CDR1 MRHNA, CDR2 SNTAGT. The CDR3 reads CASSDKTSGVYNEQFF. The DNA for the CDR3 is TGTGCCAGCAGTGACAAGACTAGCGGGGTCTACAATGAGCAGTTCTTC.

The chain has TRBV24-1 and TRBJ2-2, with 8 bases aligning to TRBD2. The CDR3 length is 15 residues. Germline CDR1 is KGHDR and CDR2 is SFDVKD. The V and J ends lost 5 bases and 0 bases, in that order; junction bases with no gene match: 1. The chain's CDR3 is CATSASGSNTGELFF. CDR3 DNA sequence: TGTGCCACCAGTGCTAGCGGGTCGAACACCGGGGAGCTGTTTTTT.

This clonotype was seen a few times. The chain joins TRBV7-9 to TRBJ1-2; D unresolved. The CDR3 is 12 residues long. Germline loops: CDR1 SEHNR, CDR2 FQNEAQ (reference sequence). V was cut by 5 bases and J by 9 bases, with 13 bases left in between. CDR3 DNA: TGTGCCAGCAGCCCTAACTTAGGGCGCTACACCTTC. Translated, it gives CASSPNLGRYTF.

This clonotype turned up a few times. The chain uses TRBV7-2 and TRBJ2-4; 11 bases align to TRBD1. V was pared by 4 bases and J by 0 bases, with 2 bases of the junction left unmatched. Germline loops: CDR1 SGHTA, CDR2 FQGNSA. There are 16 residues in the CDR3. The CDR3 sequence is CASSYGTGGAKNIQYF. CDR3 in DNA: TGTGCCAGCAGCTATGGGACAGGGGGAGCCAAAAACATTCAGTACTTC. Filled out from reference TRBV7-2 and TRBJ2-4, the complete variable domain reads GAGVSQSPSNKVTEKGKDVELRCDPISGHTALYWYRQSLGQGLEFLIYFQGNSAPDKSGLPSDRFSAERTGGSVSTLTIQRTQQEDSAVYLCASSYGTGGAKNIQYFGAGTRLSVL.

A few counts support this clonotype. This rearrangement joins TRBV27 to TRBJ2-5; the match to TRBD2 covers 11 bases. Germline V gene sequence: CDR1 MNHEY, CDR2 SMNVEV (reference sequence). There are 15 residues in the CDR3. The trim removed 5 bases at V and 6 bases at J, leaving 8 bases unmatched. The CDR3 nucleotides read TGTGCCAGCAGTCCTACTAGCGGGGGTGGGAAGACCCAGTACTTC. It codes for CASSPTSGGGKTQYF.

Concerning this clonotype: At one of its ends the junction is not consistent with the germline gene, which may arise from a read error. The chain uses TRBV4-2 and TRBJ2-7; 11 positions agree with TRBD2. Germline V gene data show CDR1 as LGHNA and CDR2 as YNFKEQ. The CDR3 contains 16 residues. The CDR3 reads CAGSPYSGRALNEQYF. CDR3 sequence (DNA): TGTGCCGGCAGCCCCTATAGCGGGAGGGCCCTTAACGAGCAGTACTTC.

The rearrangement uses TRBV6-1 and TRBJ1-5; 8 bases are a match to TRBD1. This CDR3 has 15 amino acids. V shed 3 bases and J 3 bases; nucleotides not matched to a gene: 4. Germline assignment: CDR1 MNHNS and CDR2 SASEGT. CDR3 residues: CASSEGQAFNQPQHF. The CDR3 coding sequence is TGTGCCAGCAGTGAGGGACAGGCCTTCAATCAGCCCCAGCATTTT.

CDR3 region: CASSYPEQSSYNEQFF. For the CDR3, the DNA is TGTGCCAGCAGCTACCCGGAACAAAGCTCCTACAATGAGCAGTTCTTC. The chain is built from TRBV7-6 and TRBJ2-1; D unclear. Germline values: CDR1 SGHVS, CDR2 FNYEAQ. This CDR3 contains 16 residues. V gave up 4 bases and J gave up 0 bases, with 13 bases separating them.

The chain recombines TRBV5-1 with TRBJ1-4; the D is unclear. Germline lookup yields CDR1 SGHRS and CDR2 YFSETQ. V was trimmed by 5 bases and J by 8 bases, leaving 22 bases between them. This CDR3 is 16 amino acids long. CDR3 sequence: CASRRTTTVGEEKLFF. The CDR3 DNA reads as TGCGCCAGCAGACGAACCACGACGGTCGGGGAAGAAAAACTGTTTTTT.

This clonotype showed up many times. The V gene is TRBV5-1, the J gene TRBJ2-7, with 9 bases that match TRBD2. Losses at the gene ends were 2 bases for V and 2 bases for J; bases not matched to a gene: 5. The CDR3 loop spans 15 amino acids. CDR1 is SGHRS and CDR2 is YFSETQ in the germline V gene. DNA for the CDR3: TGCGCCAGCAGCTTATTAGCGGGAGACCCCTACGAGCAGTACTTC. Protein product: CASSLLAGDPYEQYF.

The rearrangement links TRBV20-1 to TRBJ1-6, with D unclear. Trimming pared 6 bases from V and 5 bases from J, leaving 14 bases between. The CDR3 has 14 amino acids. Germline V CDR1 and CDR2: DFQATT, SNEGSKA (reference sequence). The chain's CDR3 is CSAQRGGNNSPLHF. CDR3 coding DNA: TGCAGTGCCCAGCGGGGAGGGAATAATTCACCCCTCCACTTT.

This clonotype was counted between two and nine times. The chain links TRBV5-1 to TRBJ2-3, with D perhaps matching TRBD2 (5 bases). Germline V gene data show CDR1 as SGHRS and CDR2 as YFSETQ. The V end was cut by 5 bases, the J end by 2 bases, with 15 bases between. This CDR3 has 15 residues. The CDR3 coding sequence is TGCGCCAGCAGGCCAAACGGGGTTGACACAGATACGCAGTATTTT. Residues: CASRPNGVDTDTQYF.

This clonotype came up many times. J is TRBJ2-6 and V is TRBV20-1; weak D call: TRBD1 (5 bases). Trimming took off 6 bases at V and 0 bases at J, with 12 bases between the two ends. Germline-derived CDR1 and CDR2 are DFQATT and SNEGSKA (reference sequence). The CDR3 consists of 15 residues. CDR3 sequence reads: CSAKTGSSGANVLTF. The CDR3, as DNA: TGCAGTGCAAAAACAGGAAGCTCTGGGGCCAACGTCCTGACTTTC.

Comments on this clonotype: It may be a read error: a sequence one base away is much more abundant. The rearrangement links TRBV13 to TRBJ2-5; D possibly uses TRBD1 or TRBD2 (5 bases each). The CDR3 is 15 residues long. Germline V gene lookup returns CDR1 PRHDT and CDR2 FYEKMQ (reference sequence). Between the trimmed V and J ends, which lost 5 bases and 1 base, there was a span of 14 bases. The CDR3 sequence is CASSPGRGPQETQYF. DNA for the CDR3: TGTGCCAGCAGCCCTGGACGGGGACCCCAAGAGACCCAGTACTTC.

The V call is TRBV12-3 or TRBV12-4, the J call TRBJ2-7, with 7 bases that match TRBD1. The end of the DNA aligns better with TRBJ2-5, so the J call may be wrong. The CDR3 is made up of 13 amino acids. This CDR3 is CASRRGQWETQYF. As DNA, the CDR3 is TGTGCCAGCAGGAGGGGACAGTGGGAGACCCAGTACTTC.

The chain has TRBV20-1 and TRBJ2-7; maybe TRBD2 (5 bases). The germline V and J ends were trimmed by 6 bases and 0 bases, with 15 bases remaining between them. Germline V gene data show CDR1 as DFQATT and CDR2 as SNEGSKA (reference sequence). The CDR3 consists of 14 residues. Here the CDR3 reads CSADDVGISYEQYF. CDR3 bases: TGCAGTGCCGATGATGTCGGGATCTCCTACGAGCAGTACTTC.

There are a few counts of this clonotype. The chain recombines TRBV28 with TRBJ1-2; D unclear. This CDR3 has 14 amino acids. Germline CDR1 and CDR2: MDHEN and SYDVKM. With 8 bases removed from V and 4 bases from J, the gap between germline ends came to 17 bases. CDR3 bases: TGTGCCAGCCTTTCTGGGCTTTTGGGCTATGGCTACACCTTC. Protein sequence: CASLSGLLGYGYTF.

This clonotype was detected only a few times. This sequence joins TRBV5-5 and TRBJ2-3, with 11 bases fitting TRBD2. CDR3 size: 16 residues. Germline V gene data show CDR1 as SGHKS and CDR2 as YYEKEE (reference sequence). Germline trimming cut 7 bases from V and 2 bases from J; bases unmatched to any gene: 9. The CDR3 coding sequence is TGTGCCAGCTTTAGCGGGGGGGCCAGTTACACAGATACGCAGTATTTT. Its translation is CASFSGGASYTDTQYF.

The chain combines TRBV28 with TRBJ2-1; TRBD2 matches 8 bases. Germline CDR1 and CDR2: MDHEN and SYDVKM. V shed 5 bases and J 3 bases; nucleotides not matched to a gene: 6. The CDR3 sequence is 15 residues long. For the CDR3, the DNA is TGTGCCAGCAGTCACGGGAGGGCCTTCTACAATGAGCAGTTCTTC. Residues: CASSHGRAFYNEQFF.

This clonotype appeared many times. V and J are TRBV4-1 and TRBJ2-3; unclear D gene. The CDR3 runs to 16 residues. Trimming shortened V by 0 bases and J by 4 bases, and 14 bases separated the two germline ends. Germline loops: CDR1 MGHRA, CDR2 YSYEKL. CDR3 amino acids: CASSQDNWIDPDTQYF. In nucleotides, the CDR3 is TGCGCCAGCAGCCAAGACAACTGGATTGATCCAGATACGCAGTATTTT.

This clonotype occurred a few times. This sequence joins TRBV11-2 and TRBJ2-5; D gene ambiguous. The V gene's germline CDR1 is SGHAT and CDR2 FQNNGV. The germline V and J ends were trimmed by 1 base and 5 bases, with 11 bases remaining between them. The CDR3 consists of 14 residues. The CDR3 nucleotides are TGTGCCAGCAGCTTAGCCTTTTTTGTGGAGACCCAGTACTTC. This sequence encodes CASSLAFFVETQYF.

The chain combines TRBV19 with TRBJ2-5; 14 nucleotides align to TRBD2. Trimming at V came to 3 bases and at J to 2 bases, leaving 8 bases not matched to a gene. The CDR3 runs to 18 residues. Germline V gene lookup returns CDR1 LNHDA and CDR2 SQIVND (reference sequence). CDR3: CASSIKGLAGEYQETQYF. DNA for the CDR3: TGTGCCAGTAGTATTAAGGGACTAGCGGGAGAGTATCAAGAGACCCAGTACTTC. Filled out from reference TRBV19 and TRBJ2-5, the complete variable domain reads DGGITQSPKYLFRKEGQNVTLSCEQNLNHDAMYWYRQDPGQGLRLIYYSQIVNDFQKGDIAEGYSVSREKKESFPLTVTSAQKNPTAFYLCASSIKGLAGEYQETQYFGPGTRLLVL.

In this sample, this clonotype turned up a few times. The V and J genes are TRBV6-6 and TRBJ2-2, with D unclear. CDR1 and CDR2 from the germline V gene are MNHNY and SVGAGI (reference sequence). The CDR3 contains 15 residues. The V gene lost 0 bases and the J gene lost 5 bases, with 10 bases spanning the gap. The CDR3, as DNA: TGTGCCAGCAGTTACTCGCGTCCTTTTACCGGGGAGCTGTTTTTT. Translated: CASSYSRPFTGELFF.

The rearrangement uses TRBV20-1 and TRBJ1-1; 8 bases are shared with TRBD1. CDR1 is DFQATT and CDR2 is SNEGSKA in the germline V gene (reference sequence). The CDR3 spans 14 residues. The J segment lost 10 bases and the V segment lost 0 bases, leaving 10 bases of the junction unmatched. This chain's CDR3 is CSAREGTGARPAFF. CDR3 nucleotide sequence: TGCAGTGCTAGAGAAGGGACAGGAGCTCGCCCAGCTTTCTTT.

This clonotype was recorded at least ten times. The V gene is TRBV5-1, the J gene TRBJ2-3, with D perhaps TRBD1 or TRBD2 (6 bases each). The CDR3 has 14 amino acids. Germline V gives CDR1 SGHRS, CDR2 YFSETQ. With 0 bases removed from V and 5 bases from J, the gap between germline ends came to 10 bases. CDR3 DNA sequence: TGCGCCAGCAGCTTGGACAAGGGGGGAGATACGCAGTATTTT. Protein: CASSLDKGGDTQYF. The full variable domain, its missing parts supplied by reference TRBV5-1 and TRBJ2-3, is KAGVTQTPRYLIKTRGQQVTLSCSPISGHRSVSWYQQTPGQGLQFLFEYFSETQRNKGNFPGRFSGRQFSNSRSEMNVSTLELGDSALYLCASSLDKGGDTQYFGPGTRLTVL.

On this clonotype: Since a much larger clone is just one base distant, this may be a read error. CDR3 amino acids: CASSTVVGGQFF. The CDR3 nucleotides read TGTGCCAGCAGCACGGTAGTTGGGGGGCAGTTCTTC. The rearrangement links TRBV3-1 to TRBJ2-1; TRBD1 or TRBD2 may be the D gene (5 bases each). V dropped 5 bases and J dropped 12 bases, with 14 bases sitting between them. Germline V gives CDR1 LGHDT, CDR2 YNNKEL (reference sequence). The CDR3 is made up of 12 amino acids.

The CDR3 protein is CSARDQDSGPSYNEQFF. Written as DNA, the CDR3 is TGCAGTGCTAGAGATCAGGATAGCGGCCCCTCCTACAATGAGCAGTTCTTC. This chain uses TRBV20-1 with TRBJ2-1; the D gene is possibly TRBD2 (6 bases). Trimming left V 0 bases short and J 0 bases short, with 15 bases between. The CDR3 has 17 amino acids. From germline, CDR1 is DFQATT and CDR2 SNEGSKA (reference sequence).